This T cell receptor (beta chain) is drawn from a study of radiotherapy plus CTLA-4 blockade in lung cancer. Turning to the study itself: Objective responses were observed in 15% to 20% of patients, and disease control was achieved by approximately 34%.

As concerns this clone: Its antigen is not identified.

Overall study results and limits: Radiotherapy was combined with ipilimumab, and tumor-derived TCR clones then expanded in blood. The best predictor of response was reported to be early blood T cell clone dynamics, with interferon-beta.

Between the trimmed V and J ends, which lost 1 base and 0 bases, there was a span of 10 bases. This CDR3 region has 15 residues. In germline, CDR1 is SGHTA, CDR2 FQGNSA. The repertoire was sequenced with immunoSEQ multiplex PCR; TCRdb's copy has only in-frame clones and lacks some. The sample carries 12,000 or so clones, about 88% recorded once. This clonotype was sampled from a human donor with non-small cell lung cancer that progressed on radiotherapy plus ipilimumab. The chain has TRBV7-2 and TRBJ2-7; D gene unclear. Material: peripheral blood, obtained from a patient treated with radiotherapy plus ipilimumab. The DNA for the CDR3 is TGTGCCAGCAGCTTAGGGTTGGACGGCTCCTACGAGCAGTACTTC. This translates into CASSLGLDGSYEQYF.